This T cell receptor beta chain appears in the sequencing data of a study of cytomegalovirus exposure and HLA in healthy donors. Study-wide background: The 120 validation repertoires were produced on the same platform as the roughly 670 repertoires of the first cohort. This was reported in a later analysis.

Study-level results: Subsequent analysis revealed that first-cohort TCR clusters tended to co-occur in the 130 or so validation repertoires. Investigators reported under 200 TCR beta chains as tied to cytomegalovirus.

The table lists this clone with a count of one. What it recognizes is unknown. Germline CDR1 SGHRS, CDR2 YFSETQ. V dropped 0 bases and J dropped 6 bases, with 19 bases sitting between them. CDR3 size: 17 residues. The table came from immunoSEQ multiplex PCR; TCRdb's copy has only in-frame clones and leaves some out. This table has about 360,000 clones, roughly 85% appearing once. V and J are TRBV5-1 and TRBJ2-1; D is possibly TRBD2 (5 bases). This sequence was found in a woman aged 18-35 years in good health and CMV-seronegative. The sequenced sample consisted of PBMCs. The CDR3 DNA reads TGCGCCAGCAGCTTGGCCCTGTACGGGGAAAGGATCAATGAGCAGTTCTTC. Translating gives CASSLALYGERINEQFF.